The 13 T cell receptor beta chains below come from one sample, sequenced in a study of identical twins (dated by TCRdb to 2016 to 2017). Library preparation was by 5' RACE. Sequencer: Illumina HiSeq 2000. Using fastp at Q25 and MiXCR, TCRdb reprocessed the public reads and kept productive beta chains. Under each unique CDR3 protein, matching rows form one entry showing the most common genes and DNA. The sample profile shows around 530,000 distinct CDR3 sequences; about 16% of them were found once. The ten largest clones add up to 0.44% of the sample. These records were also assigned to another study, of yellow fever vaccine responses in identical twins.

Sequenced: CD4+ T cells sorted from blood. The receptors stem from a young woman in good health.

There are a few counts of this clonotype. J is TRBJ1-2 and V is TRBV3-1, with 8 bases identical to TRBD1. The CDR3 totals 13 residues. Trimming cost V 5 bases and J 8 bases; bases outside gene matches: 7. Germline V lookup: CDR1 LGHDT, CDR2 YNNKEL (reference sequence). CDR3: CASSATGEKGYTF. CDR3 nucleotide sequence: TGTGCCAGCAGCGCGACAGGGGAGAAGGGCTACACCTTC.

This clonotype was detected a few times. This chain joins TRBV18 and TRBJ1-4, with 7 bases aligning to TRBD1. The CDR3 is made up of 15 amino acids. CDR1 and CDR2 (germline): KGHSH, LQKENI. V gave up 8 bases and J gave up 5 bases; unmatched junction bases: 11. The CDR3 region is CASARPGQQNEKLFF. The CDR3 DNA is TGTGCCAGCGCCCGCCCGGGACAGCAAAATGAAAAACTGTTTTTT. Filled out from reference TRBV18 and TRBJ1-4, the complete variable domain reads NAGVMQNPRHLVRRRGQEARLRCSPMKGHSHVYWYRQLPEEGLKFMVYLQKENIIDESGMPKERFSAEFPKEGPSILRIQQVVRGDSAAYFCASARPGQQNEKLFFGSGTQLSVL.

The V and J genes are TRBV24-1 and TRBJ2-1, with 10 bases lining up with TRBD1. Germline CDR1 reads KGHDR; CDR2 reads SFDVKD. V gave up 5 bases and J gave up 2 bases; unmatched junction bases: 5. The CDR3 contains 16 residues. This CDR3 is CATSGPGQGTYNEQFF. The CDR3 nucleotides read TGTGCCACCAGTGGTCCGGGACAGGGGACCTACAATGAGCAGTTCTTC.

The chain uses TRBV2 and TRBJ1-5, with D maybe TRBD1 (5 bases). Germline V gives CDR1 SNHLY, CDR2 FYNNEI. There are 17 residues in the CDR3. V was pared by 5 bases and J by 1 base, with 18 bases between. CDR3 amino acids: CASSSYGQTGSNQPQHF. For the CDR3, the DNA is TGTGCCAGCAGTTCCTACGGACAAACCGGGAGCAATCAGCCCCAGCATTTT.

This clonotype was picked up a small number of times. This chain links TRBV12-3 or TRBV12-4 with TRBJ1-1; no reliable D call. With 5 bases removed from V and 11 bases from J, the gap between germline ends came to 21 bases. The CDR3 has 14 residues. CDR3: CASSQALLGRHAFF. The CDR3 DNA sequence: TGTGCCAGCAGTCAAGCTCTTCTCGGCAGACACGCTTTCTTT.

The chain carries TRBV20-1 and TRBJ2-1; either TRBD1 or TRBD2 may fit D (5 bases each). This CDR3 has 14 residues. V gave up 5 bases and J gave up 0 bases, with 11 bases separating them. Germline-derived CDR1 and CDR2 are DFQATT and SNEGSKA (reference sequence). In DNA form, the CDR3 reads TGCAGTGCTCGGGACGGGGCCTCCTACAATGAGCAGTTCTTC. Translating it yields CSARDGASYNEQFF.

This chain links TRBV20-1 with TRBJ2-1; D may be TRBD2 (7 bases). Trimming left V 1 base short and J 6 bases short, with 16 bases between. The CDR3 length is 15 residues. The V gene's germline CDR1 is DFQATT and CDR2 SNEGSKA (reference sequence). In nucleotides, the CDR3 is TGCAGTGCTAGAGGGGGGCTAGCGGACTTCAATGAGCAGTTCTTC. Translated, it gives CSARGGLADFNEQFF.

With respect to this clonotype: As the CDR3 is not closed by the conserved phenylalanine or tryptophan, this likely results from a read error. The DNA for the CDR3 is TGCAGCGTTGAAAAACCTGGGACAGCCGGGGAGCAGTACCTC. This sequence encodes CSVEKPGTAGEQYL. The chain is built from TRBV29-1 and TRBJ2-7, with 7 bases lining up with TRBD1. After removal of 2 bases from V and 7 bases from J, the junction contained 11 bases not matched to a gene. The CDR3 spans 14 residues. CDR1 and CDR2 (germline): SQVTM, ANQGSEA.

In its sample, this clonotype was seen many times. This chain links TRBV5-1 with TRBJ2-2; D gene uncertain. CDR1 and CDR2 from the germline V gene are SGHRS and YFSETQ. Trimming took 0 bases from V and 7 from J, leaving 13 bases between them. This CDR3 has 15 residues. Here the CDR3 reads CASSLESPPVGELFF. DNA of the CDR3: TGCGCCAGCAGCTTGGAATCACCCCCCGTCGGGGAGCTGTTTTTT. Looking up the rest from reference TRBV5-1 and TRBJ2-2 gives the full variable domain: KAGVTQTPRYLIKTRGQQVTLSCSPISGHRSVSWYQQTPGQGLQFLFEYFSETQRNKGNFPGRFSGRQFSNSRSEMNVSTLELGDSALYLCASSLESPPVGELFFGEGSRLTVL.

The chain is built from TRBV28 and TRBJ2-3; D unclear. V shed 3 bases and J shed 2 bases, with 12 bases lying between them. The CDR3 is made up of 15 amino acids. CDR1 is MDHEN and CDR2 is SYDVKM in the germline V gene. The CDR3, as DNA: TGTGCCAGCAGTTTTCTAGGAGACTCCACAGATACGCAGTATTTT. Residues: CASSFLGDSTDTQYF.

This clonotype has only a few counts. V usage is TRBV9 and J usage is TRBJ2-2; D assignment may be TRBD1 or TRBD2 (5 bases each). Germline-derived CDR1 and CDR2 are SGDLS and YYNGEE. Trimming removed 4 bases at V and 4 bases at J, with 23 bases between. The CDR3 runs to 18 residues. The CDR3 here is CASSPKRQIRGATGELFF. The CDR3 coding sequence is TGTGCCAGCAGCCCCAAACGCCAAATTCGAGGGGCCACCGGGGAGCTGTTTTTT.

This chain uses TRBV28 with TRBJ2-3; D ambiguous. Trimming took off 3 bases at V and 2 bases at J, with 12 bases between the two ends. Per the germline V gene, CDR1 is MDHEN and CDR2 is SYDVKM. There are 15 residues in the CDR3. CDR3 DNA: TGTGCCAGCAGTTTTGTCCAAGGTAACACAGATACGCAGTATTTT. Its translation is CASSFVQGNTDTQYF.

A few counts support this clonotype. V usage is TRBV13 and J usage is TRBJ2-5; 8 bases are a match to TRBD2. V shed 5 bases and J 6 bases; nucleotides not matched to a gene: 17. Germline V gives CDR1 PRHDT, CDR2 FYEKMQ (reference sequence). This CDR3 spans 17 amino acids. CDR3 nucleotides: TGTGCCAGCAGCCCAACCCCGGGACTAGTCAATCAGAAGACCCAGTACTTC. Translation gives CASSPTPGLVNQKTQYF.